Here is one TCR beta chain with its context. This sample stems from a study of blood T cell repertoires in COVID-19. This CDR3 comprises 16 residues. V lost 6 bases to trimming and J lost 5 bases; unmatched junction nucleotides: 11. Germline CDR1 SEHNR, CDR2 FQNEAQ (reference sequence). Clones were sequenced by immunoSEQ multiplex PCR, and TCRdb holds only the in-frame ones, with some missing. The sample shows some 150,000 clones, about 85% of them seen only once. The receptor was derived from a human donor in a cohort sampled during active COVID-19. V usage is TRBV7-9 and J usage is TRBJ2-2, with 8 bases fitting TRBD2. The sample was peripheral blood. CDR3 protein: CASRGSAGAGTGELFF. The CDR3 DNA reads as TGTGCCAGCAGGGGGTCAGCGGGAGCGGGTACCGGGGAGCTGTTTTTT. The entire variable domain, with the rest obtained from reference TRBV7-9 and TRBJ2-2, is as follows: DTGVSQNPRHKITKRGQNVTFRCDPISEHNRLYWYRQTLGQGPEFLTYFQNEAQLEKSRLLSDRFSAERPKGSFSTLEIQRTEQGDSAMYLCASRGSAGAGTGELFFGEGSRLTVL.